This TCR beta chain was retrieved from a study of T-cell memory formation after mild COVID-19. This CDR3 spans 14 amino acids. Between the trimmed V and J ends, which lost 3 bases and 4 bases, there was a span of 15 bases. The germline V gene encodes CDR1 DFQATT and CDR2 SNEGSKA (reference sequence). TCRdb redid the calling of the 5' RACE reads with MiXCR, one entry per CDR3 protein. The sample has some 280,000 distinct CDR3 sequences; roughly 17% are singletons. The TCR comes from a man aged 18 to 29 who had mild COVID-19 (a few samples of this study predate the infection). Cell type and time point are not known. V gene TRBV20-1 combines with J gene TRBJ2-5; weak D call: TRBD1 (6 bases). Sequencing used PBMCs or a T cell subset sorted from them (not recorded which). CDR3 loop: CSASAGELGETQYF. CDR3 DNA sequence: TGCAGTGCTAGTGCAGGGGAGTTAGGAGAGACCCAGTACTTC.